This T cell receptor beta chain was captured in a study of somatic mutations in cytotoxic T cells in rheumatoid arthritis. Study observations and caveats: The study found CD8+ clonality increased with age in rheumatoid arthritis patients, not healthy controls.

The authors' processing: Only a few patient CD8+ clones above 1% matched published virus-specific TCRB sequences. This table comes from immunoSEQ multiplex PCR, and its TCRdb copy is limited to in-frame clones, with some not included. Clone size and V and J calls were adopted from that table, with D and trimming inferred from the DNA. The sample yields 6,500 to 7,500 clones, roughly nine tenths seen once. By positive magnetic bead selection, CD4+ and CD8+ cells were isolated, and their purity was checked by flow cytometry. To note about this clone: The target antigen is unknown.

The CDR3 loop spans 13 amino acids. Trimming shortened V by 5 bases and J by 7 bases, and 12 bases separated the two germline ends. The V gene's germline CDR1 is SEHNR and CDR2 FQNEAQ (reference sequence). The specimen was CD8+ T cells sorted from blood. The chain links TRBV7-9 to TRBJ1-5; perhaps TRBD1 as D (6 bases). The clonotype comes from a woman in her 70s with rheumatoid arthritis. The CDR3 here is CASSPGERQPQHF. The CDR3 DNA reads as TGTGCCAGCAGCCCAGGGGAGAGACAGCCCCAGCATTTT.